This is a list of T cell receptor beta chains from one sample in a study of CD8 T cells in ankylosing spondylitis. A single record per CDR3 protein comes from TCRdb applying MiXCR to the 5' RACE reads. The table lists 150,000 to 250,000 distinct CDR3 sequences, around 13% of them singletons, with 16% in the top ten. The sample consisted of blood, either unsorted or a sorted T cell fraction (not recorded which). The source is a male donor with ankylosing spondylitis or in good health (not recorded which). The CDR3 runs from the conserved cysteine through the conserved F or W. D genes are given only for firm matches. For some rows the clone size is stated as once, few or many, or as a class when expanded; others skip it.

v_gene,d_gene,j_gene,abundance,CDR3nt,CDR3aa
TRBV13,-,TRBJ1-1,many,TGTGCCAGCAGCGCGGAGTCACAGAACACTGAAGCTTTCTTT,CASSAESQNTEAFF
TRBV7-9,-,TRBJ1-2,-,TGTGCCAGCAGCCCCGGGACGGTTAACTATGGCTACACCTTC,CASSPGTVNYGYTF
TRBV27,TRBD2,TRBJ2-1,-,TGTGCCAGCAGTTTTTCGGGGGGGGCTTACAATGAGCAGTTCTTC,CASSFSGGAYNEQFF
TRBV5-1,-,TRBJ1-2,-,TGCGCCAGCAGCTTGGGTGCGGGAGAGGACTATGGCTACACCTTC,CASSLGAGEDYGYTF
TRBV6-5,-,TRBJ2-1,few,TGTGCCAGCAGTTACTCGGTCCCCCAGACCTACAATGAGCAGTTCTTC,CASSYSVPQTYNEQFF
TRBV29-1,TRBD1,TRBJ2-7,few,TGCAGCGTTGAGGGACAGGTCGGTGCGGGGAGCTACGAGCAGTACTTC,CSVEGQVGAGSYEQYF
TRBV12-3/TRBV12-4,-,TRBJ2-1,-,TGTGCCAGCAGTTTCACGAATAACAATGAGCAGTTCTTC,CASSFTNNNEQFF
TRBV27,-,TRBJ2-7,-,TGTGCCAGCAGTTTGGGACCTCGTGGCGAGCAGTACTTC,CASSLGPRGEQYF
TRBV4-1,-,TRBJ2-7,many,TGCGCCAGCAGACCCAATCCTAGCTCCTACGAGCAGTACTTC,CASRPNPSSYEQYF
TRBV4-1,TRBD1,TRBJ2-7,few,TGCGCCAGCAGCCCTGGACAGGAAGGTGGGGACGAGCAGTACTTC,CASSPGQEGGDEQYF
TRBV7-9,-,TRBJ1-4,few,TGTGCCAGCAGCTCCCAAGGGACGGACGGAGGTGAAAAACTGTTTTTT,CASSSQGTDGGEKLFF
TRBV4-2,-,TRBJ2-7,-,TGTGCCAGCAGCCTGGGGGGGGACAGATCCTACGAGCAGTACTTC,CASSLGGDRSYEQYF
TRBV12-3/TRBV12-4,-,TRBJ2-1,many,TGTGCCAGCAGTCGCAACAATGAGCAGTTCTTC,CASSRNNEQFF
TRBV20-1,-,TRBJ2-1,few,TGCAGTGCGAGGGGTTCCTACAATGAGCAGTTCTTC,CSARGSYNEQFF
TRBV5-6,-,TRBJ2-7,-,TGTGCCAGCCAGCGGGACACCCACTACGAGCAGTACTTC,CASQRDTHYEQYF
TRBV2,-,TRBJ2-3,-,TGTGCCAGCAGTGATACGGAAAGACCGGGACATATCACAGATACGCAGTATTTT,CASSDTERPGHITDTQYF
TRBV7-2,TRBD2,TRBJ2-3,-,TGTGCCAGCAGCCGTCCCAGGGACTACTACACAGATACGCAGTATTTT,CASSRPRDYYTDTQYF
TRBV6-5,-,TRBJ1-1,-,TGTGCCAGCAGTTACGGGCAGGGAAACACTGAAGCTTTCTTT,CASSYGQGNTEAFF
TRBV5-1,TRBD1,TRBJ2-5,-,TGCGCCAGCAGACCGGGGTCCGGGACAGGGGTTCGAGAGACCCAGTACTTC,CASRPGSGTGVRETQYF
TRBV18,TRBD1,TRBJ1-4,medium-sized,TGTGCCAGCTCACCTAAAACAGGACAGGTAGAAGAAAAACTGTTTTTT,CASSPKTGQVEEKLFF
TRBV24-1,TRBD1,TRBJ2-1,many,TGTGCCACCAGTGATTCCGGGACAGGGATATTGAATGAGCAGTTCTTC,CATSDSGTGILNEQFF
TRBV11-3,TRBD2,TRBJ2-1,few,TGTGCCAGCAGCCCTCAAGGAGCGGGAGGGTTCTATGAGCAGTTCTTC,CASSPQGAGGFYEQFF
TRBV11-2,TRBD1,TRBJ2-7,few,TGTGCCAGCAGCTCAGGGACAGGGTTCAGCGAGCAGTACTTC,CASSSGTGFSEQYF
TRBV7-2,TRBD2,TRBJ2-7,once,TGTGCCAGCAGCTCCCGGGGGGTGGGCCCCTACGAGCAGTACTTC,CASSSRGVGPYEQYF
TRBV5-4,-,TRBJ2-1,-,TGTGCCAGCACCGCTCCTAGTCATCCTGAGCAGTTCTTC,CASTAPSHPEQFF
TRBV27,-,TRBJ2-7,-,TGTGCCAGCAGTTTATTGGGGACACCCGGCTACGAGCAGTACTTC,CASSLLGTPGYEQYF
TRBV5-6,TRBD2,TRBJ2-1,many,TGTGCCAGCAGCTTGGCTGCGGGAGCGGGCAATGAGCAGTTCTTC,CASSLAAGAGNEQFF
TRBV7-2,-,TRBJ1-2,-,TGTGCCAGCAGCTTAGAGGGGGTAGCGGGAGGCTACACCTTC,CASSLEGVAGGYTF
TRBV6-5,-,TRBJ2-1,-,TGTGCCAGCAGTTACTCGAACGGTCCGGCTAATGAGCAGTTCTTC,CASSYSNGPANEQFF
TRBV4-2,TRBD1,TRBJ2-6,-,TGTGCCAGCAGCCATGAGGACAGGGAGGCGTCTGGGGCCAACGTCCTGACTTTC,CASSHEDREASGANVLTF
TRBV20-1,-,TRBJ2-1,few,TGCAGTGCTAGCCCCCGGGGGTCCTACAATGAGCAGTTCTTC,CSASPRGSYNEQFF
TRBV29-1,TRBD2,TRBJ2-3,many,TGCAGCGCCTTACTTAGCGGGAGGGCAGATACGCAGTATTTT,CSALLSGRADTQYF
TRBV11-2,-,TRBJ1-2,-,TGTGCCAGCAGCCCGACCGGGACATCCTATGGCTACACCTTC,CASSPTGTSYGYTF
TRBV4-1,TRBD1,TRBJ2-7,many,TGCGCCAGCAGCCAGGCTCCCGGGACAGGGCGAAACGAGCAGTACTTC,CASSQAPGTGRNEQYF
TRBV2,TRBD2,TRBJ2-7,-,TGTGCCAGCAGTGAAGGTCGGGAGGGCAGCGAGCAGTACTTC,CASSEGREGSEQYF
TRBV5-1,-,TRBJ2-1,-,TGCGCCAGCAGCTTCCTCGCGACACCCCAAGTGAGGAATGAGCAGTTCTTC,CASSFLATPQVRNEQFF
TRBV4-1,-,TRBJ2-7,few,TGCGCCAGCAGCCAAGCTCCCGGCCGCGAGCAGTACTTC,CASSQAPGREQYF
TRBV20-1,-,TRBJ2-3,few,TGCAGTGCTCCCCAGGGGGCTAGCGGAGGGTTCACAGATACGCAGTATTTT,CSAPQGASGGFTDTQYF
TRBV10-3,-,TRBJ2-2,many,TGTGCCATCAGTGACAGGAACACCGGGGAGCTGTTTTTT,CAISDRNTGELFF
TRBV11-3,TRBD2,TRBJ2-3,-,TGTGCCAGCAGCGCTCGACTAGCGGGGGTCACAGATACGCAGTATTTT,CASSARLAGVTDTQYF